These 27 T cell receptor beta chains originate from one sample sequenced in a study of sequential checkpoint blockade in melanoma. The assay was immunoSEQ multiplex PCR, and TCRdb's table has in-frame clones only and misses some. This table has under 20,000 clones, 73% appearing once. Treatment here: randomized to nivolumab then ipilimumab (arm A) or the reverse (arm B). Here the sequenced sample was CD8+ T cells sorted from blood (inferred from file names), taken from a patient given nivolumab and ipilimumab in sequence. Source of these receptors: a human donor with melanoma.

The chain is built from TRBV9 and TRBJ2-7, with 7 bases aligning to TRBD2. Losses at the gene ends were 0 bases for V and 5 bases for J; bases not matched to a gene: 8. Germline assignment: CDR1 SGDLS and CDR2 YYNGEE. This CDR3 is 15 amino acids long. CDR3 DNA: TGTGCCAGCAGCGTAGCCGGCGGGAGCCAGAACGAGCAGTACTTC. This translates into CASSVAGGSQNEQYF.

The V call is TRBV10-3, the J call TRBJ1-1, with D possibly being TRBD1 (5 bases). This CDR3 is 16 amino acids long. Germline V gene data show CDR1 as ENHRY and CDR2 as SYGVKD. Between the trimmed V and J ends, which lost 4 bases and 0 bases, there was a span of 15 bases. The chain's CDR3 is CAISANQGQLNTEAFF. The DNA for the CDR3 is TGTGCCATCAGTGCTAATCAAGGACAACTGAACACTGAAGCTTTCTTT.

This clone was observed a handful of times. This sequence joins TRBV4-2 and TRBJ1-1; D gene unclear. Trimming left V 4 bases short and J 8 bases short, with 11 bases between. The CDR3 contains 12 residues. Germline CDR1 is LGHNA and CDR2 is YNFKEQ. For the CDR3, the DNA is TGTGCCAGCAGCCTCGGGTCCGACGAAGCTTTCTTT. Translated: CASSLGSDEAFF.

CDR3 coding DNA: TGTGCCAGCAGTTTAGACTGGACAGGGGGTGTTAACTATGGCTACACCTTC. It is translated as CASSLDWTGGVNYGYTF. The chain has TRBV27 and TRBJ1-2; TRBD1 aligns across 10 bases. This CDR3 spans 17 amino acids. Germline CDR1 reads MNHEY; CDR2 reads SMNVEV (reference sequence). V was pared by 2 bases and J by 1 base, with 7 bases of the junction left unmatched.

The CDR3 region is CASSPPGAYEQYF. In DNA form, the CDR3 reads TGTGCCAGCAGCCCACCAGGGGCCTACGAGCAGTACTTC. The chain is built from TRBV5-4 and TRBJ2-7; weak D call: TRBD1 (6 bases). The germline V gene has CDR1 SGHNT and CDR2 YYREEE (reference sequence). Trimming pared 4 bases from V and 2 bases from J, leaving 10 bases between. The CDR3 length is 13 residues.

The chain is built from TRBV7-8 and TRBJ2-1, with 15 bases aligning to TRBD2. The trim removed 4 bases at V and 4 bases at J, leaving 8 bases unmatched. CDR3 length: 18 amino acids. Germline CDR1 reads SGHVS; CDR2 reads FQNEAQ. CDR3 coding DNA: TGTGCCAGCAGCTCCGGACTAGCGGGAGGGCCTTCTTACAATGAGCAGTTCTTC. This gives the protein CASSSGLAGGPSYNEQFF.

CDR3 loop: CSDGGWDRSYGYTF. For the CDR3, the DNA is TGCAGCGACGGAGGTTGGGACAGATCCTATGGCTACACCTTC. This chain uses TRBV29-1 with TRBJ1-2, with 7 bases fitting TRBD1. The germline V gene has CDR1 SQVTM and CDR2 ANQGSEA. The CDR3 is 14 amino acids. V lost 7 bases to trimming and J lost 4 bases; unmatched junction nucleotides: 12.

The CDR3 loop is CASSSLRGWNTEAFF. The CDR3, as DNA: TGTGCCAGCAGTTCCCTGCGGGGCTGGAACACTGAAGCTTTCTTT. This chain joins TRBV6-1 and TRBJ1-1; D is perhaps TRBD1 (5 bases). The CDR3 spans 15 residues. Germline V gene sequence: CDR1 MNHNS, CDR2 SASEGT. V was trimmed by 5 bases and J by 1 base, leaving 14 bases between them.

The CDR3 sequence is CASRVTGDPYEQYF. DNA for the CDR3: TGTGCCAGCAGGGTGACAGGGGACCCCTACGAGCAGTACTTC. V and J are TRBV6-6 and TRBJ2-7, with 8 bases identical to TRBD1. Germline CDR1 reads MNHNY; CDR2 reads SVGAGI (reference sequence). V dropped 6 bases and J dropped 2; count of bases not matched to a gene: 6. This CDR3 is 14 amino acids long.

This clone has more than one count but fewer than ten. This chain connects TRBV4-3 to TRBJ2-5; 8 bases match TRBD2. The J call may be mistaken, given a closer DNA end match to TRBJ2-7. The germline V gene has CDR1 LGHNA and CDR2 YSLEER. The CDR3 is 15 amino acids. CDR3 in amino acids: CASSQEAGDPYEQYF. Written as DNA, the CDR3 is TGCGCCAGCAGCCAAGAAGCGGGGGATCCCTACGAGCAGTACTTC.

This clone was picked up a small number of times. The J gene is TRBJ1-1, the V gene TRBV9; 10 bases line up with TRBD1. In germline, CDR1 is SGDLS, CDR2 YYNGEE. The CDR3 has 16 amino acids. V lost 4 bases and J lost 0; bases outside the gene matches: 6. CDR3 amino acids: CASSPGTGALNTEAFF. Written as DNA, the CDR3 is TGTGCCAGCAGCCCGGGGACAGGGGCTTTGAACACTGAAGCTTTCTTT.

The genes are TRBV2 and TRBJ2-5; D unclear. The CDR3 is 14 amino acids. CDR1 is SNHLY and CDR2 is FYNNEI in the germline V gene. Trimming pared 10 bases from V and 4 bases from J, leaving 19 bases between. In DNA form, the CDR3 reads TGTGCCAACTCCTATACCACCGATGGAGAGACCCAGTACTTC. It translates to CANSYTTDGETQYF.

The table lists this clone with a few counts. This chain links TRBV2 with TRBJ2-7, with TRBD1 identical over 8 bases. The CDR3 has 16 amino acids. Germline trimming cut 5 bases from V and 1 base from J; bases unmatched to any gene: 10. CDR1 and CDR2 (germline): SNHLY, FYNNEI. CDR3 sequence: CASSYSGTGLSYEQYF. The CDR3, as DNA: TGTGCCAGCAGTTACTCAGGGACAGGTTTATCCTACGAGCAGTACTTC.

This clone was counted once. The V and J genes are TRBV5-4 and TRBJ2-7; TRBD2 matches 12 bases. The germline V gene has CDR1 SGHNT and CDR2 YYREEE (reference sequence). CDR3 size: 17 residues. Trimming cost V 4 bases and J 0 bases; bases outside gene matches: 8. For the CDR3, the DNA is TGTGCCAGCAGCCATGGGACTAGCGGGCCCCTCTCCTACGAGCAGTACTTC. Its translation is CASSHGTSGPLSYEQYF.

The chain carries TRBV28 and TRBJ1-1, with D maybe TRBD1 (5 bases). Deletions cut 2 bases from V and 6 bases from J, with 7 bases between. The CDR3 sequence is 12 residues long. The V gene's germline CDR1 is MDHEN and CDR2 SYDVKM. The CDR3 DNA follows: TGTGCCAGCAGTTTAAGGGGTCCTGAAGCTTTCTTT. Its translation is CASSLRGPEAFF.

Notes on this clone: It may be a read error: a sequence one base away is much more abundant. The identical CDR3 is also encoded by other nucleotide sequences in the sample. This sequence joins TRBV4-1 and TRBJ2-3; tentatively, D is TRBD2 (5 bases). The V gene lost 4 bases and the J gene lost 2 bases, with 13 bases spanning the gap. There are 15 residues in the CDR3. Germline CDR1 MGHRA, CDR2 YSYEKL. The CDR3 DNA follows: TGCGCCAGCAGCCCTGGGGAGCAGCACACAGATACGCAGTATTTT. Protein sequence: CASSPGEQHTDTQYF.

The J gene is TRBJ2-1, the V gene TRBV2, with 9 bases lining up with TRBD2. Trimming at V came to 4 bases and at J to 10 bases, leaving 8 bases not matched to a gene. Looked up from germline, CDR1 is SNHLY and CDR2 is FYNNEI. The CDR3 loop spans 14 amino acids. This CDR3 is CASSARTSDWEQFF. In nucleotides, the CDR3 is TGTGCCAGCAGTGCCAGGACTAGCGACTGGGAGCAGTTCTTC.

The chain employs TRBV5-1 and TRBJ2-1; D call uncertain. Trimming shortened V by 0 bases and J by 4 bases, and 5 bases separated the two germline ends. Per germline, CDR1 SGHRS and CDR2 YFSETQ. This CDR3 comprises 13 residues. Here the CDR3 reads CASSLGQYNEQFF. CDR3 DNA: TGCGCCAGCAGCTTGGGGCAGTACAATGAGCAGTTCTTC.

This chain joins TRBV6-1 and TRBJ2-3, with TRBD2 matching over 10 bases. CDR1 and CDR2 from the germline V gene are MNHNS and SASEGT. This CDR3 is built from 15 residues. Trimming at V came to 5 bases and at J to 2 bases, leaving 4 bases not matched to a gene. In DNA, the CDR3 is TGTGCCAGCAGTTTACTAGCGGGATCCACAGATACGCAGTATTTT. This translates into CASSLLAGSTDTQYF.

The chain joins TRBV28 to TRBJ1-1; no clear D gene. The CDR3 runs 13 residues. Germline V lookup: CDR1 MDHEN, CDR2 SYDVKM. Trimming pared 5 bases from V and 7 bases from J, leaving 14 bases between. The CDR3, as DNA: TGTGCCAGCAGTCCACCGGGTAATTTTGAAGCTTTCTTT. Its translation is CASSPPGNFEAFF.

V is TRBV4-2 and J is TRBJ2-2; D is undetermined. There are 13 residues in the CDR3. The V gene's germline CDR1 is LGHNA and CDR2 YNFKEQ. Trimming removed 0 bases at V and 7 bases at J, with 6 bases between. For the CDR3, the DNA is TGTGCCAGCAGCCAAGACTCGGGCGGGGAGCTGTTTTTT. Translated: CASSQDSGGELFF.

In this sample, this clone turned up a few times. J is TRBJ1-2 and V is TRBV7-9; D uncertain. The germline CDR1 and CDR2 sequences are SEHNR and FQNEAQ (reference sequence). This CDR3 has 12 residues. The V gene lost 1 base and the J gene lost 8 bases, with 8 bases spanning the gap. This chain's CDR3 is CASSLGGRGYTF. As DNA, the CDR3 is TGTGCCAGCAGCTTAGGAGGTCGGGGCTACACCTTC. Together with reference TRBV7-9 and TRBJ1-2, the CDR3 gives the full variable domain: DTGVSQNPRHKITKRGQNVTFRCDPISEHNRLYWYRQTLGQGPEFLTYFQNEAQLEKSRLLSDRFSAERPKGSFSTLEIQRTEQGDSAMYLCASSLGGRGYTFGSGTRLTVV.

This clone occurred once. J is TRBJ1-1 and V is TRBV7-9; a weak D match, TRBD1 (6 bases). Looked up from germline, CDR1 is SEHNR and CDR2 is FQNEAQ (reference sequence). The CDR3 spans 14 residues. V was shortened by 3 bases and J by 4 bases, with 12 bases between the two germline ends. The CDR3 DNA reads as TGTGCCAGCAGCTTGGGGGCAGCTACCACTGAAGCTTTCTTT. As protein: CASSLGAATTEAFF.

A note on this clone: Germline is not matched at one junction end, which may reflect a read error. This chain links TRBV15 with TRBJ2-7; 8 nucleotides align to TRBD1. From germline, CDR1 is LNHNV and CDR2 YYDKDF (reference sequence). The CDR3 is 17 amino acids. The CDR3 DNA follows: TGTGCCACCAGCAGAGAGAAGCCAGGGGGCCCCTCCTACGGGCAGTACTTC. Protein: CATSREKPGGPSYGQYF. The full variable domain, rest sourced from reference TRBV15 and TRBJ2-7, is DAMVIQNPRYQVTQFGKPVTLSCSQTLNHNVMYWYQQKSSQAPKLLFHYYDKDFNNEADTPDNFQSRRPNTSFCFLDIRSPGLGDTAMYLCATSREKPGGPSYGQYFGPGTRLTVT.

This clone has only a few counts. A single base is all that separates this from a far larger clone, so a read error is likely. The identical CDR3 is also encoded by other nucleotide sequences in the sample. V is TRBV7-9 and J is TRBJ2-1, with 9 bases matching TRBD1. Germline V gives CDR1 SEHNR, CDR2 FQNEAQ (reference sequence). V lost 5 bases, J lost 5 bases, and 13 bases stayed unmatched. The CDR3 sequence is 17 residues long. CDR3 sequence: CASSQDKGTGWNNEQFF. CDR3 DNA sequence: TGTGCCAGCAGCCAAGATAAGGGGACAGGGTGGAACAATGAGCAGTTCTTC. The full variable domain, in which reference TRBV7-9 and TRBJ2-1 provide the parts outside the CDR3, is DTGVSQNPRHKITKRGQNVTFRCDPISEHNRLYWYRQTLGQGPEFLTYFQNEAQLEKSRLLSDRFSAERPKGSFSTLEIQRTEQGDSAMYLCASSQDKGTGWNNEQFFGPGTRLTVL.

To note about this clone: At one end, the junction sequence differs from germline, possibly due to a read error. The chain recombines TRBV25-1 with TRBJ1-4; 7 bases map to TRBD1. Germline V gives CDR1 MGHDK, CDR2 SYGVNS. The CDR3 has 17 residues. The CDR3 sequence is CASSVHSQTGNNEKLLF. CDR3 in DNA: TGTGCCAGCAGTGTACATTCCCAGACAGGGAATAATGAAAAACTGCTTTTT.

The genes are TRBV6-5 and TRBJ2-1, with D tentatively TRBD2 (5 bases). Trimming took 2 bases from V and 4 from J, leaving 12 bases between them. CDR1 is MNHEY and CDR2 is SVGAGI in the germline V gene. There are 15 residues in the CDR3. CDR3 in DNA: TGTGCCAGCAGTTACGGCAGCGGTCCATACAATGAGCAGTTCTTC. Its translation is CASSYGSGPYNEQFF.